This is a list of T cell receptor beta chains from one sample in a study of blood T cell repertoires in COVID-19. Assay used: immunoSEQ multiplex PCR; TCRdb lists only in-frame clones, some missing. The sample lists a few hundred thousand clones; more than 70% were seen once. The sample comprised peripheral blood. The receptor source for this set is a woman aged 25 to 39 with COVID-19, enrolled during active disease. Each CDR3 is given with its conserved first and last residue. D genes are given only for firm matches. Size tells how often a clone was seen (once, few, many) or the class of an expanded clone, and some rows leave it out.

TRBV30	TRBJ1-5	NA	TRBD1	CAWSGTGNQPQHF	TGTGCCTGGAGTGGGACAGGGAATCAGCCCCAGCATTTT
TRBV9	TRBJ2-7	NA	NA	CASSVGQSPYSGEQYF	TGTGCCAGCAGCGTAGGTCAGTCCCCTTACTCGGGCGAGCAGTACTTC
TRBV7-3	TRBJ2-2	NA	TRBD2	CASSLTLGLAIGELFF	TGTGCCAGCAGCTTAACGTTGGGACTAGCGATAGGGGAGCTGTTTTTT
TRBV3-1/TRBV3-2	TRBJ1-3	NA	NA	CASSQGSSGNTIYF	TGTGCCAGCAGCCAAGGGTCGAGTGGAAACACCATATATTTT
TRBV5-1	TRBJ2-1	NA	NA	CASSSGGGSSYNEQFF	TGCGCCAGCAGCTCCGGGGGCGGGAGCTCCTACAATGAGCAGTTCTTC
TRBV14	TRBJ1-3	NA	NA	CASSQDRVSSGNTIYF	TGTGCCAGCAGCCAAGATCGGGTTAGCTCTGGAAACACCATATATTTT
TRBV9	TRBJ2-2	NA	TRBD2	CASSVYAGRGTGELFF	TGTGCCAGCAGCGTATACGCCGGGAGGGGCACCGGGGAGCTGTTTTTT
TRBV7-8	TRBJ1-2	NA	NA	CASSQTGNYGYTF	TGTGCCAGCAGCCAGACAGGAAACTATGGCTACACCTTC
TRBV7-8	TRBJ2-7	NA	TRBD2	CASSFGGAYEQYF	TGTGCCAGCAGCTTCGGGGGGGCCTACGAGCAGTACTTC
TRBV3-1/TRBV3-2	TRBJ2-7	once	NA	CASSQGAGEQYF	TGTGCCAGCAGCCAAGGTGCGGGCGAGCAGTACTTC
TRBV28	TRBJ1-1	NA	TRBD1	CASSARQGEAFF	TGTGCCAGCAGTGCCCGACAGGGTGAAGCTTTCTTT
TRBV30	TRBJ2-1	NA	TRBD2	CAWRTIAGGSYNEQFF	TGTGCCTGGAGAACTATAGCGGGGGGCTCCTACAATGAGCAGTTCTTC
TRBV6-2/TRBV6-3	TRBJ2-7	NA	TRBD1	CASSYPPHRGFDEQYF	TGTGCCAGCAGTTACCCCCCACACAGGGGATTCGACGAGCAGTACTTC
TRBV21-1	TRBJ2-1	NA	NA	CASSKGTSGYNEQFF	TGTGCCAGCAGCAAAGGGACTAGCGGCTACAATGAGCAGTTCTTC
TRBV3-1/TRBV3-2	TRBJ2-2	NA	TRBD2	CASSLPVLAGGARAGELFF	TGTGCCAGCAGCCTACCAGTACTAGCGGGAGGGGCGCGGGCCGGGGAGCTGTTTTTT
TRBV2	TRBJ2-7	NA	TRBD2	CASSRPGLAYEQYF	TGTGCCAGCAGTCGACCGGGACTAGCGTACGAGCAGTACTTC
TRBV28	TRBJ2-7	NA	TRBD2	CASRGTSDYEQCF	TGTGCCAGCAGAGGGACTAGCGACTACGAGCAGTGCTTC
TRBV18	TRBJ1-2	NA	TRBD1	CASSPSTGGPLRGYTF	TGTGCCAGCTCACCTTCGACAGGGGGTCCACTGCGAGGCTACACCTTC
TRBV10-3	TRBJ2-2	NA	TRBD1	CAISFLGTGDTGELFF	TGTGCCATCTCCTTCCTTGGGACAGGGGACACCGGGGAGCTGTTTTTT
TRBV7-8	TRBJ1-4	few	NA	CASSLGQGYKNEKLFF	TGTGCCAGCAGCTTAGGGCAGGGATACAAGAATGAAAAACTGTTTTTT
TRBV10-2	TRBJ1-5	NA	TRBD1	CASSAQGQRPQHF	TGCGCCAGCAGTGCACAGGGGCAGAGGCCCCAGCATTTT
TRBV2	TRBJ2-7	NA	TRBD1	CASSEAPGQVNEQYF	TGTGCCAGCAGTGAAGCGCCGGGACAGGTTAACGAGCAGTACTTC